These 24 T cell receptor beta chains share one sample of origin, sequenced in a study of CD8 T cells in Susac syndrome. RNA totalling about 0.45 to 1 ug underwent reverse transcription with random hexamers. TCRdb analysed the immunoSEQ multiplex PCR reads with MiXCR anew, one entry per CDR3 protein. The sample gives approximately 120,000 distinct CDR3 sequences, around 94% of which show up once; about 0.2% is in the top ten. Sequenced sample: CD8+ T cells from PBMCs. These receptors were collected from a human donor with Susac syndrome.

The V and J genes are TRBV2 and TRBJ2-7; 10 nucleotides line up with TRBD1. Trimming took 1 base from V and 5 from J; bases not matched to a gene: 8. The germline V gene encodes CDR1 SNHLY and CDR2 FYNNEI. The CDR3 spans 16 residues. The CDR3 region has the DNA TGTGCCAGCAGTGAAGGGGGACAGGGGAGGTTCCACGAGCAGTACTTC. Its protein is CASSEGGQGRFHEQYF.

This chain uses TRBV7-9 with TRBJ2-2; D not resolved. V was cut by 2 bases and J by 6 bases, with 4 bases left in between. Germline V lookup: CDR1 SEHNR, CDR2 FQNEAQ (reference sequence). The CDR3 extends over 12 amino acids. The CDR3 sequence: CASSLWAGELFF. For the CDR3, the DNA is TGTGCCAGCAGCTTATGGGCCGGGGAGCTGTTTTTT.

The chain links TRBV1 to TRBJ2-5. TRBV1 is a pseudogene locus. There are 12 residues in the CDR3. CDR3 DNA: TGCACCAGCAGCCAAGATAAAGAGACCCAGTACTTC. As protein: CTSSQDKETQYF.

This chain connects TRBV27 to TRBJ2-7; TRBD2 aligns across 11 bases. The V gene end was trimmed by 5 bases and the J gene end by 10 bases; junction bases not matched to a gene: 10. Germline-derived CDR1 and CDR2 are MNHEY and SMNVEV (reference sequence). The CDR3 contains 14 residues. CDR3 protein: CASSDLTSGMEQYF. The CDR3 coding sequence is TGTGCCAGCAGTGACTTGACTAGCGGGATGGAACAGTACTTC.

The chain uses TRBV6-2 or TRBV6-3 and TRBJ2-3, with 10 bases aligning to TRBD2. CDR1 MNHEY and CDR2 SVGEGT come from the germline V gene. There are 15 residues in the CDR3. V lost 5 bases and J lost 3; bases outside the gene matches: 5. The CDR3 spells CASSTGTSETDTQYF. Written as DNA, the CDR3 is TGTGCCAGCAGTACCGGGACTAGCGAGACAGATACGCAGTATTTT.

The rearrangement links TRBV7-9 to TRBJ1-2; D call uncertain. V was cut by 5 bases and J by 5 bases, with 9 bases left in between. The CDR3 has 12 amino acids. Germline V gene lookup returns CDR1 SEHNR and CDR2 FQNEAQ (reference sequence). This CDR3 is CASSAAQYGYTF. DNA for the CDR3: TGTGCCAGCAGCGCGGCCCAATATGGCTACACCTTC.

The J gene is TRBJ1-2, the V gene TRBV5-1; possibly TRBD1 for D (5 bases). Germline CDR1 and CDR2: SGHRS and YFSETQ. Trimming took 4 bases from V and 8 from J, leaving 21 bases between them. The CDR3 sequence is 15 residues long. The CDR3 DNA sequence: TGCGCCAGCAGCCTCATTTGGGAGGGGACGGAAGGCTACACCTTC. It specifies CASSLIWEGTEGYTF.

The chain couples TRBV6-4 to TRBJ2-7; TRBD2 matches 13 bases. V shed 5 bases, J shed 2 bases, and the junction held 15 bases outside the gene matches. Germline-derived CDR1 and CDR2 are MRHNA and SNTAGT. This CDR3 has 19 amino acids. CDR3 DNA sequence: TGTGCCAGCAGTTCGACAAGACAAACCGGGACTAGCGGGGCCTACGAGCAGTACTTC. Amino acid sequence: CASSSTRQTGTSGAYEQYF.

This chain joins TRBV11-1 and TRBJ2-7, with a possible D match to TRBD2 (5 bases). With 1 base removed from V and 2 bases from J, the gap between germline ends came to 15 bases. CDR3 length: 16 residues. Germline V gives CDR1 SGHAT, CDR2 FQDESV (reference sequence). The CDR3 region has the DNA TGTGCCAGCAGCTTAGAAGGGCGTCTCGGGACCTACGAGCAGTACTTC. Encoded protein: CASSLEGRLGTYEQYF.

The CDR3 region has the DNA TGTGCCAGCAGTCGGACAGGGAATGAAAAACTGTTTTTT. Translation: CASSRTGNEKLFF. The genes are TRBV27 and TRBJ1-4; TRBD1 aligns across 8 bases. CDR3 length: 13 amino acids. CDR1 and CDR2 (germline): MNHEY, SMNVEV (reference sequence). V lost 5 bases and J lost 5; bases outside the gene matches: 1. Combining the CDR3 with reference TRBV27 and TRBJ1-4 gives the whole variable domain EAQVTQNPRYLITVTGKKLTVTCSQNMNHEYMSWYRQDPGLGLRQIYYSMNVEVTDKGDVPEGYKVSRKEKRNFPLILESPSPNQTSLYFCASSRTGNEKLFFGSGTQLSVL.

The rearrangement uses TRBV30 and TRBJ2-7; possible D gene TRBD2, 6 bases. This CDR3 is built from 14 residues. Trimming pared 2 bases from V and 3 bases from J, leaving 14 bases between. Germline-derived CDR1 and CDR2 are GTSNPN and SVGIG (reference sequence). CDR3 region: CAWSTGGARYEQYF. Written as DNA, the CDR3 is TGTGCCTGGAGTACGGGCGGGGCCCGCTACGAGCAGTACTTC.

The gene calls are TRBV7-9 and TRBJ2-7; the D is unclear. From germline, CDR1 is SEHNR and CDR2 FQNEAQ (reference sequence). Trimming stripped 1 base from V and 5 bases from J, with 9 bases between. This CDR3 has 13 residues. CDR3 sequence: CASSLEAHHEQYF. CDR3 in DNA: TGTGCCAGCAGCTTAGAGGCACATCACGAGCAGTACTTC.

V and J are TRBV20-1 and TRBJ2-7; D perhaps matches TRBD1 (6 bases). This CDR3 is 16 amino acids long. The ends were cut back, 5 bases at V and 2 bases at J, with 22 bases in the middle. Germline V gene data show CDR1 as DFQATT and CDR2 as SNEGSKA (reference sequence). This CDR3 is CSAEYRVVLITYEQYF. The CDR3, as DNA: TGCAGTGCTGAATACAGGGTGGTTCTGATTACCTACGAGCAGTACTTC.

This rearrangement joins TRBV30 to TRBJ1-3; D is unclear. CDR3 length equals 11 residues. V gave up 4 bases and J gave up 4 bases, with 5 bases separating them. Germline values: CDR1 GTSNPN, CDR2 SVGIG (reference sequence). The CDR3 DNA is TGTGCCTGGAACACCGGAAACACCATATATTTT. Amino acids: CAWNTGNTIYF.

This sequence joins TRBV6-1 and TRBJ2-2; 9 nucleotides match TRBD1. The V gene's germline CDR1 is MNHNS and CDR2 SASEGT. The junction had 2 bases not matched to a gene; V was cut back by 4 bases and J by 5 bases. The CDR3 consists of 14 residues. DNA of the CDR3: TGTGCCAGCAGTGGGACAGGGGAGACCGGGGAGCTGTTTTTT. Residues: CASSGTGETGELFF.

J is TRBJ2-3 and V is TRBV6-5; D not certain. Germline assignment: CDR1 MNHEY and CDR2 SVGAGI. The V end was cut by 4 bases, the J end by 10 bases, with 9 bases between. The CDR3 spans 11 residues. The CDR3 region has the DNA TGTGCCAGCAGTTTCCCGCCGGCGCAGTATTTT. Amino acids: CASSFPPAQYF.

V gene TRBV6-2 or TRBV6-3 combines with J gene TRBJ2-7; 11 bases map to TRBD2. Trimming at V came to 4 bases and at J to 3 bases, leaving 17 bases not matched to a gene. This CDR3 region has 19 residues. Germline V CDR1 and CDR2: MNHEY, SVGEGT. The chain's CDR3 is CASSSHFSGTSGQSYEQYF. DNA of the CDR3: TGTGCCAGCAGTTCTCACTTTTCCGGGACTAGCGGACAAAGCTACGAGCAGTACTTC.

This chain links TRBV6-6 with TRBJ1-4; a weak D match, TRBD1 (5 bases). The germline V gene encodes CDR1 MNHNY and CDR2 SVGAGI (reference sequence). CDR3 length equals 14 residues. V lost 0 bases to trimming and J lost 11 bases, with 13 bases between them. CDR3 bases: TGTGCCAGCAGTTACTCTGAAATGGCAGGGAAACTGTTTTTT. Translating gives CASSYSEMAGKLFF.

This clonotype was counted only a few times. The CDR3 sequence is CASSLGGGETQYF. Here the CDR3 DNA reads TGTGCCAGCAGTTTAGGTGGTGGGGAGACCCAGTACTTC. The rearrangement links TRBV12-3 or TRBV12-4 to TRBJ2-5; D uncertain. With 1 base removed from V and 5 bases from J, the gap between germline ends came to 8 bases. The CDR3 has 13 amino acids.

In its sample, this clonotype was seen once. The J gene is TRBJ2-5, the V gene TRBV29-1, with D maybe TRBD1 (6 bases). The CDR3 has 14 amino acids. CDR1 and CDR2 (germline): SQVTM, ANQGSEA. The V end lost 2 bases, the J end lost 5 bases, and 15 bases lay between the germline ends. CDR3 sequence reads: CSVERDMGEETQYF. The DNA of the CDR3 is TGCAGCGTTGAACGGGACATGGGGGAGGAGACCCAGTACTTC. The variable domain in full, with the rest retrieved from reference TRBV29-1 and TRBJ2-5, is SAVISQKPSRDICQRGTSLTIQCQVDSQVTMMFWYRQQPGQSLTLIATANQGSEATYESGFVIDKFPISRPNLTFSTLTVSNMSPEDSSIYLCSVERDMGEETQYFGPGTRLLVL.

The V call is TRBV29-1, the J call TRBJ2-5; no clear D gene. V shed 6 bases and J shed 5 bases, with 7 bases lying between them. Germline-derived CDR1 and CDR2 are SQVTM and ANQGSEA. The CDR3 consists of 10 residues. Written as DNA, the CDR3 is TGCAGCGTGGATTGGGAGACCCAGTACTTC. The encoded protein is CSVDWETQYF.

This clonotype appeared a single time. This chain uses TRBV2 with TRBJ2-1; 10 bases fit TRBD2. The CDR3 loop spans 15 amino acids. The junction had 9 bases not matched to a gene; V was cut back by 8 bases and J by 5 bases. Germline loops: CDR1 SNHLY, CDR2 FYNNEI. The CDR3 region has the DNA TGTGCCAGCCGGCATAGCGGGGGGATCCACAATGAGCAGTTCTTC. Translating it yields CASRHSGGIHNEQFF.

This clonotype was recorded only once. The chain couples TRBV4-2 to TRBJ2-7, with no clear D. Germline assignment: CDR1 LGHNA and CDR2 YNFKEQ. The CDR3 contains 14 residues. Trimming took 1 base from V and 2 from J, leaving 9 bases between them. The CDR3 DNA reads TGTGCCAGCAGCCAAGTTGGGGAACCCTACGAGCAGTACTTC. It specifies CASSQVGEPYEQYF.

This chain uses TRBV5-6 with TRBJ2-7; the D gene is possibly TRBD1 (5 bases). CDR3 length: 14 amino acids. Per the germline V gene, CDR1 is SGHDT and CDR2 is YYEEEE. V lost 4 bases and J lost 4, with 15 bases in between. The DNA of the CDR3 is TGTGCCAGCAGCAAATCAGGGTCAAGTTACGAGCAGTACTTC. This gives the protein CASSKSGSSYEQYF.